This entry concerns a single T cell receptor (beta chain). Its antigen is not known. Method: immunoSEQ multiplex PCR; TCRdb's copy keeps in-frame clones and lacks some. The table has some 180,000 clones, roughly 90% seen once. The data originate from a study of T cell responses to AZD1222 COVID-19 vaccine. Study observations and caveats: Seropositive AZD1222 recipients at baseline numbered only five to seven.

Both about-4-week and about-12-week second-dose recipients were combined. Germline-derived CDR1 and CDR2 are MNHNY and SVGAGI (reference sequence). The length of the CDR3 is 13 residues. V lost 6 bases to trimming and J lost 4 bases, with 10 bases between them. The starting material was peripheral blood, obtained 28 days after the second AZD1222 dose. The sequence was collected from an adult who received the AZD1222 COVID-19 vaccine. This chain joins TRBV6-6 and TRBJ1-5; unclear D gene. This CDR3 is CASSSDPNQPQHF. DNA of the CDR3: TGTGCCAGCAGCTCGGACCCAAATCAGCCCCAGCATTTT.